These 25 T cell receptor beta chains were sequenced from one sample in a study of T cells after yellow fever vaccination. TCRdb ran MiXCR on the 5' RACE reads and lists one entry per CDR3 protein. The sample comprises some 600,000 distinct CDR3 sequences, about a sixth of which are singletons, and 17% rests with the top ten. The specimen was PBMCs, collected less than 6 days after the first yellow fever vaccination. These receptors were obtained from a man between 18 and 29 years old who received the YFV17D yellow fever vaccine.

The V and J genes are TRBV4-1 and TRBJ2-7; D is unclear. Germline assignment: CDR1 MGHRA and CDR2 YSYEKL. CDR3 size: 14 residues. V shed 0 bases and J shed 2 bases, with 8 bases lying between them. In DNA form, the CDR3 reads TGCGCCAGCAGCCAAGAGTCCGGGCCCTACGAGCAGTACTTC. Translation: CASSQESGPYEQYF.

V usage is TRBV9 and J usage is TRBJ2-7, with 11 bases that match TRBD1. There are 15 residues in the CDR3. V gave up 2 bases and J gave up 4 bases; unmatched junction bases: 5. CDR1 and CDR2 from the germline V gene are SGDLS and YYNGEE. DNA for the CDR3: TGTGCCAGCAGCGTCGGACAGGGGGCTCCTTACGAGCAGTACTTC. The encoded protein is CASSVGQGAPYEQYF.

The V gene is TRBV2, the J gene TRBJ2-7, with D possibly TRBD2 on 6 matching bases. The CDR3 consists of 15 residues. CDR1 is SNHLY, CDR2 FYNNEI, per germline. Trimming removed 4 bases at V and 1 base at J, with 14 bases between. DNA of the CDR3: TGTGCCAGCAGTGGCGGGGTCTGGGGGTCCTACGAGCAGTACGTC. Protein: CASSGGVWGSYEQYV.

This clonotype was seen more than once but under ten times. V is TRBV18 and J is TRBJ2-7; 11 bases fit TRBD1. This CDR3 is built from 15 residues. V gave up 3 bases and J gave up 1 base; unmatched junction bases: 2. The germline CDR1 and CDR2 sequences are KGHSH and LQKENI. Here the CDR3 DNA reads TGTGCCAGCTCACCGGGACAGGGGGGGTCCTACGAGCAGTACGTC. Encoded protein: CASSPGQGGSYEQYV.

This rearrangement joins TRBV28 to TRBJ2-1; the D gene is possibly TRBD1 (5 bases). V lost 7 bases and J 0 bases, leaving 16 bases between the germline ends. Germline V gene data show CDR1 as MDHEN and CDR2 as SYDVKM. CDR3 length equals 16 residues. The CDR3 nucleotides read TGTGCCAGCACCCCCCTGGGGCTGAGCTCCTACAATGAGCAGTTCTTC. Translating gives CASTPLGLSSYNEQFF.

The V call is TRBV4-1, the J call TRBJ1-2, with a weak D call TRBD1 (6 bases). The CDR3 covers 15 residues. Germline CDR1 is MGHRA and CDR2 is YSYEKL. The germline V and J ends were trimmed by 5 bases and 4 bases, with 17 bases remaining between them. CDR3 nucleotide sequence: TGCGCCAGCAGCGAAACGGGCCGGGGGGCCTATGGCTACACCTTC. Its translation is CASSETGRGAYGYTF.

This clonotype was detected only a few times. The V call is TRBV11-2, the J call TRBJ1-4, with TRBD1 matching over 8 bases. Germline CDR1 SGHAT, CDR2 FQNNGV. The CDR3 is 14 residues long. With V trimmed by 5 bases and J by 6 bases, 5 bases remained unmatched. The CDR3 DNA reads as TGTGCCAGCAGCCTCAGGGGGCGCGATGAAAAACTGTTTTTT. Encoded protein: CASSLRGRDEKLFF.

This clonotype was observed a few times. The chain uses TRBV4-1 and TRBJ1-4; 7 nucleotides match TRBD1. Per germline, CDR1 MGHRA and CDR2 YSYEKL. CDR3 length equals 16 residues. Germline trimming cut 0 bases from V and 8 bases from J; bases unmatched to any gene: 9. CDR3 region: CASSQDRAGGFEKLFF. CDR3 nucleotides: TGCGCCAGCAGCCAAGATCGTGCAGGGGGGTTCGAAAAACTGTTTTTT.

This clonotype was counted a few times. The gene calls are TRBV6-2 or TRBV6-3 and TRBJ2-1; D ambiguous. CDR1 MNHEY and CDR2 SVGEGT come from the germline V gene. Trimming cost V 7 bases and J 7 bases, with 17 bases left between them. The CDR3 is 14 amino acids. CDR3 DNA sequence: TGTGCCAGCACTTATAGGGCCCCGGCAAATGAGCAGTTCTTC. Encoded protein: CASTYRAPANEQFF.

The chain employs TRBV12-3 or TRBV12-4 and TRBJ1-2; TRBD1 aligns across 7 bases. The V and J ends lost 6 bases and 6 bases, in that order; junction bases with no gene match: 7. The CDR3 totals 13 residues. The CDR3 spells CASSRTGVNGYTF. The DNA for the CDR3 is TGTGCCAGCAGCCGAACAGGGGTTAATGGCTACACCTTC.

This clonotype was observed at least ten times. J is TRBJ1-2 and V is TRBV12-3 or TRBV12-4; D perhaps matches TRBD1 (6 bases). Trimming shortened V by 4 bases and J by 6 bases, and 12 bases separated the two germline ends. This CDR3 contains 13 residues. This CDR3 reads CASSWGDNHGYTF. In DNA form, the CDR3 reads TGTGCCAGCAGTTGGGGGGACAACCATGGCTACACCTTC.

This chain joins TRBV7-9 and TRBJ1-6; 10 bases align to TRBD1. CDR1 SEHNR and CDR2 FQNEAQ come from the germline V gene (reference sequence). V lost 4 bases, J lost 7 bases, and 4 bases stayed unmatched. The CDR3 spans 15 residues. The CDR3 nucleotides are TGTGCCAGCAGCTACTTGGGACAGGGGAATTCACCCCTCCACTTT. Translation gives CASSYLGQGNSPLHF.

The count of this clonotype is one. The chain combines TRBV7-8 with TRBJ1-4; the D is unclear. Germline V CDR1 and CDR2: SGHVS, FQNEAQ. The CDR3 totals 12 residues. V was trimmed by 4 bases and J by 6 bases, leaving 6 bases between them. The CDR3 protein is CASSSYYEKLFF. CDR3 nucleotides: TGTGCCAGCAGCTCCTACTATGAAAAACTGTTTTTT.

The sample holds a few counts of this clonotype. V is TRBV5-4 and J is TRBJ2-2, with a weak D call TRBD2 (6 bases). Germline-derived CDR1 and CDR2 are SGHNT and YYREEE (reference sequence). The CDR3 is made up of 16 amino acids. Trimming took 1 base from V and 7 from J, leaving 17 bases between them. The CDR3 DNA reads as TGTGCCAGCAGCTTGCAAACAGGTCCAGCGGGCGGGGAGCTGTTTTTT. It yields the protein CASSLQTGPAGGELFF.

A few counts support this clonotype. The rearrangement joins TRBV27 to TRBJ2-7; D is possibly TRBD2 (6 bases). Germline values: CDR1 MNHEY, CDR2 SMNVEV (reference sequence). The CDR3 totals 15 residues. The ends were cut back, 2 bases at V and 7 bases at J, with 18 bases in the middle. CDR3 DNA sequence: TGTGCCAGCAGTTTAAAGGGGAGGAGGGCGGATGAGCAGTACGTC. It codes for CASSLKGRRADEQYV.

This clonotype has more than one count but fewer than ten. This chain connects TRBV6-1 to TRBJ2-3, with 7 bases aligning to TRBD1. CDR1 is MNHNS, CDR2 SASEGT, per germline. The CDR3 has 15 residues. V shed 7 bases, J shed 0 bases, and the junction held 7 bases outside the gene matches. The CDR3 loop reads CASTDGTASTDTQYF. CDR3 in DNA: TGTGCCAGCACCGATGGGACAGCAAGCACAGATACGCAGTATTTT.

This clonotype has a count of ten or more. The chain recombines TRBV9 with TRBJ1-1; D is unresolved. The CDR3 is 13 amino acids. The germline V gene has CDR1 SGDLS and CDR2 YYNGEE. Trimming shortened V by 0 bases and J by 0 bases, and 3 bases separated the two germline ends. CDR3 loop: CASSVGMNTEAFF. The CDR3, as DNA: TGTGCCAGCAGCGTAGGGATGAACACTGAAGCTTTCTTT.

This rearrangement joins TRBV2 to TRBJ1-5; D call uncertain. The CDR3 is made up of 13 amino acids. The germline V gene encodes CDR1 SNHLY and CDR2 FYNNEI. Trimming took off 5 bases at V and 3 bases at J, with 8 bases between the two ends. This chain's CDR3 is CASSREYNQPQHF. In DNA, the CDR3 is TGTGCCAGCAGTAGGGAATACAATCAGCCCCAGCATTTT.

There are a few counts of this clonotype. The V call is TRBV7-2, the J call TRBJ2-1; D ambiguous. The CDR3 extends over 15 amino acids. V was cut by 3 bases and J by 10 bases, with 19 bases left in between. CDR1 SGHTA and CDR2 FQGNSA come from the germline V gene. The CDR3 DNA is TGTGCCAGCAGCTTTCCGGCTGCCGGCTCATTAGAGCAGTTCTTC. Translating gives CASSFPAAGSLEQFF.

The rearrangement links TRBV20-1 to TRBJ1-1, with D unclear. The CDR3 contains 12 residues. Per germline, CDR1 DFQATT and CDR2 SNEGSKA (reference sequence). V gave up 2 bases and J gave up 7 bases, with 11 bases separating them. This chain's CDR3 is CSARRVGLEAFF. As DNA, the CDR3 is TGCAGTGCTAGACGGGTAGGACTTGAAGCTTTCTTT.

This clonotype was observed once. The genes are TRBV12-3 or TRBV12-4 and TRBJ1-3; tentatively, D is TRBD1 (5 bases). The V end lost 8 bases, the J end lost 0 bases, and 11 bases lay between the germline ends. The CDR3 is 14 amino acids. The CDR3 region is CASLRASSGNTIYF. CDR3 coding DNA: TGTGCCAGCCTCAGGGCCAGCTCTGGAAACACCATATATTTT.

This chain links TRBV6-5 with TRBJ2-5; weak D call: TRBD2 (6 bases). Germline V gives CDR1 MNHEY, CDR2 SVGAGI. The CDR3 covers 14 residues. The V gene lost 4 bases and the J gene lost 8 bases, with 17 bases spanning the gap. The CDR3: CASSLGGLGGTQYF. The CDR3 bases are TGTGCCAGCAGTTTGGGAGGACTCGGGGGAACCCAGTACTTC.

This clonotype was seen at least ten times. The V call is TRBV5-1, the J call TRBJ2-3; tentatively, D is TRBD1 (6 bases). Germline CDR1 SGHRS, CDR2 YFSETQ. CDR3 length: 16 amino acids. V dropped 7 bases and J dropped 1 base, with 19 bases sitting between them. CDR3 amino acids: CASQTLQGMGTDTQYF. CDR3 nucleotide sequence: TGCGCCAGCCAAACTTTACAGGGTATGGGCACAGATACGCAGTATTTT.

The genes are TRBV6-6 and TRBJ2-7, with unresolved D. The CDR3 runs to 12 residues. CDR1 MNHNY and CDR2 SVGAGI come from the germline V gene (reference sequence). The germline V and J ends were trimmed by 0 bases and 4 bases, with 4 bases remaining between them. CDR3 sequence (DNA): TGTGCCAGCAGTTACTCGACGTACGAGCAGTACTTC. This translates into CASSYSTYEQYF.

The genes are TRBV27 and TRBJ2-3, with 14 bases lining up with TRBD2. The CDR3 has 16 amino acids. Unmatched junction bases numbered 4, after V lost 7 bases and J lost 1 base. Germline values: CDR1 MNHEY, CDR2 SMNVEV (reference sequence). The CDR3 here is CASTTSGGARTDTQYF. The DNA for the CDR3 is TGTGCCAGCACGACTAGCGGGGGGGCCCGCACAGATACGCAGTATTTT.